Detailed here is one T cell receptor (beta chain). One junction end disagrees with the germline gene, perhaps due to a read error. This sample stems from a study of blood T cells in healthy people across ages. A J-beta primer mix and a sample-barcoded 5' primer were used in a second PCR of roughly 7 to 12 cycles. TCRdb passed the 5' RACE reads through MiXCR, listing each CDR3 protein once. In the table there are about 720,000 distinct CDR3 sequences, 22% of which are singletons. The CDR3 spans 11 residues. The germline gives CDR1 SQVTM, CDR2 ANQGSEA. Donors were healthy Caucasian individuals from Russia aged roughly 6 to 95.

The receptor's source is a man between 65 and 80 years old in good health. V gene TRBV29-1 combines with J gene TRBJ1-1; D remains ambiguous. The sample comprised blood. CDR3: CSVKTNTVAFF. In DNA, the CDR3 is TGCAGCGTTAAAACCAACACTGTAGCTTTCTTT.